Many counts were recorded for the clone carrying this T cell receptor (beta chain). Its antigen is unknown. Trimming cost V 4 bases and J 7 bases, with 16 bases left between them. This CDR3 is built from 14 residues. The entry originates in a study of T cells in Graves' hyperthyroidism and ophthalmopathy. Calling Graves' hyperthyroidism stable meant ophthalmopathy did not progress within 18 months. Uncontrolled infection, other autoimmune disease, pregnancy or lactation barred patients from enrollment. RNA transcripts served as the template for amplifying TCR beta CDR3 regions. A first-round RT-PCR of the TCR CDR3 used the HTBI primer set. TCRdb redid the calling of the multiplex PCR reads with MiXCR, one entry per CDR3 protein. The sample lists roughly 750,000 distinct CDR3 sequences; less than 20% were seen once. Findings and limits, study-wide: A 13 V-J signature model discriminated ophthalmopathy versus stable hyperthyroidism.

The V and J genes are TRBV12-3 or TRBV12-4 and TRBJ2-5, with D possibly TRBD2 on 6 matching bases. The sequenced sample was blood. The source of this sequence is a man aged 18 to 30 with Graves' hyperthyroidism. The CDR3 here is CASSSGDLGRTQYF. The CDR3 nucleotides are TGTGCCAGCAGTTCCGGGGACCTCGGGAGGACCCAGTACTTC.